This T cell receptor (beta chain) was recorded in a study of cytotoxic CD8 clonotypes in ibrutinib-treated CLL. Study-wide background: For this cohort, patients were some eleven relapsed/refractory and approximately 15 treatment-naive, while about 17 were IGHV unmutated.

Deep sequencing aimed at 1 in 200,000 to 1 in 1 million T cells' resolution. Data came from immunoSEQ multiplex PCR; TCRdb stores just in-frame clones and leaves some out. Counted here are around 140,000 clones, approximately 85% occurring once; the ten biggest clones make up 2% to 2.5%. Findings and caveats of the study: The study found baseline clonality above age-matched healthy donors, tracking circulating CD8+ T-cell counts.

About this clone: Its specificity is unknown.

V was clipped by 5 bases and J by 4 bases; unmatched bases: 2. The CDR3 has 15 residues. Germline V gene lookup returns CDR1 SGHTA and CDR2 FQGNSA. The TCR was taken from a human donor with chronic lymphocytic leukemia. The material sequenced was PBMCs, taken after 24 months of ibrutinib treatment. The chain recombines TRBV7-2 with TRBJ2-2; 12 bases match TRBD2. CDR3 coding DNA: TGTGCCAGCAGCCCTAGCGGGGGGGGCACCGGGGAGCTGTTTTTT. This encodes CASSPSGGGTGELFF.